These 10 T cell receptor beta chains were all obtained from the same sample, sequenced in a study of early T cells in non-severe SARS-CoV-2 infection. TCRdb reprocessed the 5' RACE reads with MiXCR, giving one entry per CDR3 protein. Here the sample spans around 70,000 distinct CDR3 sequences, about 16% being singletons. Sequences were obtained from whole blood. The receptors were gathered from an adult who was a healthcare worker with PCR-confirmed SARS-CoV-2 infection or an uninfected control (not recorded which).

This clonotype occurred a few times. The rearrangement uses TRBV12-3 or TRBV12-4 and TRBJ1-4; TRBD1 is a possible D gene (5 bases). The length of the CDR3 is 15 residues. Between the trimmed V and J ends, which lost 5 bases and 0 bases, there was a span of 10 bases. The CDR3 nucleotides are TGTGCCAGCAGTCGGAAGGGGCCAACTAATGAAAAACTGTTTTTT. Its translation: CASSRKGPTNEKLFF.

This clonotype came up many times. This chain joins TRBV7-9 and TRBJ2-3; D perhaps matches TRBD2 (5 bases). Germline CDR1 and CDR2: SEHNR and FQNEAQ (reference sequence). The CDR3 is 14 residues long. V lost 3 bases and J 2 bases, leaving 9 bases between the germline ends. CDR3 residues: CASSFSAVTDTQYF. As DNA, the CDR3 is TGTGCCAGCAGCTTCTCAGCGGTCACAGATACGCAGTATTTT.

This clonotype appeared a few times. This CDR3 reads CASSLAPTKTETQYF. The CDR3 nucleotides read TGTGCCAGCAGCTTGGCCCCGACTAAAACGGAGACCCAGTACTTC. The gene calls are TRBV5-5 and TRBJ2-5; D is possibly TRBD2 (5 bases). The CDR3 length is 15 residues. Germline V gives CDR1 SGHKS, CDR2 YYEKEE (reference sequence). Trimming removed 0 bases from V and 5 bases from J, with 14 bases in between.

The CDR3 DNA is TGTGCCAGCAGCTCGGGAGGGAAGACCCAGTACTTC. Encoded protein: CASSSGGKTQYF. J is TRBJ2-5 and V is TRBV11-2; 8 nucleotides line up with TRBD2. Germline CDR1 and CDR2: SGHAT and FQNNGV. With 4 bases clipped from V and 6 bases from J, the junction kept 1 base outside the gene matches. This CDR3 contains 12 residues.

This clonotype turned up a few times. This chain uses TRBV5-1 with TRBJ2-1; 9 bases align to TRBD1. V lost 4 bases, J lost 2 bases, and 4 bases stayed unmatched. CDR1 and CDR2 from the germline V gene are SGHRS and YFSETQ. The CDR3 contains 15 residues. CDR3 loop: CASSPQGAPYNEQFF. In DNA form, the CDR3 reads TGCGCCAGCAGCCCACAGGGGGCCCCCTACAATGAGCAGTTCTTC. Filled out from reference TRBV5-1 and TRBJ2-1, the complete variable domain reads KAGVTQTPRYLIKTRGQQVTLSCSPISGHRSVSWYQQTPGQGLQFLFEYFSETQRNKGNFPGRFSGRQFSNSRSEMNVSTLELGDSALYLCASSPQGAPYNEQFFGPGTRLTVL.

The chain links TRBV7-6 to TRBJ1-5; D remains unclear. Between the trimmed V and J ends, which lost 6 bases and 1 base, there was a span of 7 bases. Per germline, CDR1 SGHVS and CDR2 FNYEAQ. The CDR3 runs 13 residues. The CDR3 sequence is CASSRGSNQPQHF. The DNA of the CDR3 is TGTGCCAGCAGTCGAGGCAGCAATCAGCCCCAGCATTTT.

This clonotype has more than one count but fewer than ten. The rearrangement links TRBV29-1 to TRBJ1-5; 7 bases align to TRBD1. The germline V gene has CDR1 SQVTM and CDR2 ANQGSEA. CDR3 length equals 14 residues. V shed 5 bases and J 5 bases; nucleotides not matched to a gene: 9. This chain's CDR3 is CSVPTGERYQPQHF. As DNA, the CDR3 is TGCAGCGTTCCCACAGGGGAAAGGTATCAGCCCCAGCATTTT.

In its sample, this clonotype was seen a few times. This rearrangement joins TRBV7-2 to TRBJ1-1; D uncertain. The V gene lost 0 bases and the J gene lost 2 bases, with 10 bases spanning the gap. Germline CDR1 SGHTA, CDR2 FQGNSA. This CDR3 is built from 15 residues. The CDR3 bases are TGTGCCAGCAGCTTAGCAGGGATCCGAAACACTGAAGCTTTCTTT. Its translation: CASSLAGIRNTEAFF.

In this sample, this clonotype turned up a few times. The chain joins TRBV6-1 to TRBJ2-4; 11 nucleotides line up with TRBD2. Trimming at V came to 5 bases and at J to 3 bases, leaving 9 bases not matched to a gene. The CDR3 runs 17 residues. The germline CDR1 and CDR2 sequences are MNHNS and SASEGT. The DNA for the CDR3 is TGTGCCAGCAGTCCTCTAGCGGGGGGTGCCAGCAAAAACATTCAGTACTTC. Translating it yields CASSPLAGGASKNIQYF.

The chain links TRBV4-2 to TRBJ1-3, with 7 positions matching TRBD1. Germline V gene data show CDR1 as LGHNA and CDR2 as YNFKEQ. V dropped 3 bases and J dropped 0; count of bases not matched to a gene: 11. This CDR3 region has 18 residues. The CDR3 sequence: CASSHSAGTAFSGNTIYF. CDR3 nucleotide sequence: TGTGCCAGCAGCCACAGCGCTGGGACAGCGTTCTCTGGAAACACCATATATTTT.